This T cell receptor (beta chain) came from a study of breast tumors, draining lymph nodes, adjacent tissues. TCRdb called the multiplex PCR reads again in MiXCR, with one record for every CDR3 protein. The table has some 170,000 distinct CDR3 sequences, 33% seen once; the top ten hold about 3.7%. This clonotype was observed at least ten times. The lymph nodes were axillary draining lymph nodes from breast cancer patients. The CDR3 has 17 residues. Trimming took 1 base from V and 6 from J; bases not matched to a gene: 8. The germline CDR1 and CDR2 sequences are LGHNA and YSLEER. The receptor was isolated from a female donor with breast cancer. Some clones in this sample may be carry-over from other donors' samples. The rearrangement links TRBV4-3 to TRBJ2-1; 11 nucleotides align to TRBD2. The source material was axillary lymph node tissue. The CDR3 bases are TGCGCCAGCAGCCAAGGAACTAGCGGGAGTGTATTCAATGAGCAGTTCTTC. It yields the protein CASSQGTSGSVFNEQFF.